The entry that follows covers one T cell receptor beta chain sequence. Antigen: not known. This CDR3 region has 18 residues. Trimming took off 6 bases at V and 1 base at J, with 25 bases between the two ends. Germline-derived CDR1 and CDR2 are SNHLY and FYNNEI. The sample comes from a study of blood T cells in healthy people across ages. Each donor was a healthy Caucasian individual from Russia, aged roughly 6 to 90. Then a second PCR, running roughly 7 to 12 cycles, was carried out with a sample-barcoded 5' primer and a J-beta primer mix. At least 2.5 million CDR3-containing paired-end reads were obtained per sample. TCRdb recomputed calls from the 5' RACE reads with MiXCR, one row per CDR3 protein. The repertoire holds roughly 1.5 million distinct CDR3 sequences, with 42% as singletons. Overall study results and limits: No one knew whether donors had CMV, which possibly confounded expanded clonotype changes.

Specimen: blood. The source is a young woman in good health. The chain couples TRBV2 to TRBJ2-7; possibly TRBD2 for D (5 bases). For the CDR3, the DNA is TGTGCCAGCAGCGGACGGATAGATGACTATACATTATCCTACGAGCAGTACTTC. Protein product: CASSGRIDDYTLSYEQYF.